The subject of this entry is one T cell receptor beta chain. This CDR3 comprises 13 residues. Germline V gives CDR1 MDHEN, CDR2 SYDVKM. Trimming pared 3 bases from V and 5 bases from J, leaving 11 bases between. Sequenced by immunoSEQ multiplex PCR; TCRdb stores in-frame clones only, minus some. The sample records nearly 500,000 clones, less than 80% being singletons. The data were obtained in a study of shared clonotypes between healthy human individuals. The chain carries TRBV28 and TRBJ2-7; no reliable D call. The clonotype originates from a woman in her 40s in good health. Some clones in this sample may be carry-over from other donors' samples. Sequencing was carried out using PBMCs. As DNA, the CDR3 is TGTGCCAGCAGTTTCCCCCTCGTACACGAGCAGTACTTC. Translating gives CASSFPLVHEQYF.